This T cell receptor (beta chain) is drawn from a study of Ad26.COV2.S vaccination and SARS-CoV-2 variants. The study's findings and limits: People given the vaccine had a wider spike-specific TCR breadth than placebo recipients did.

This table comes from immunoSEQ multiplex PCR, and its TCRdb copy is limited to in-frame clones, with some not included. The table records roughly 100,000 clones, 80% of them present only once. The CDR3 is 14 residues long. Germline loops: CDR1 KGHSH, CDR2 LQKENI. The junction had 0 bases not matched to a gene; V was cut back by 1 base and J by 1 base. About this clone: Its antigen is unidentified.

This clonotype originated in a human donor who had recovered from COVID-19. This rearrangement joins TRBV18 to TRBJ1-1; TRBD1 agrees at 7 bases. The sequenced sample was peripheral blood, obtained after recovery from COVID-19. Written as DNA, the CDR3 is TGTGCCAGCTCACCACGACAGGGGAACACTGAAGCTTTCTTT. This codes for CASSPRQGNTEAFF.